The 27 T cell receptor beta chains below come from one sample, sequenced in a study of regulatory dendritic cells for organ transplantation. Repertoires were generated with immunoSEQ multiplex PCR, while TCRdb's copy carries only in-frame clones and drops some. The sample lists roughly 4,000 clones; just under 60% were seen once. Sorted T cells were CFSE-labeled and cultured 4 to 5 days with allogeneic regulatory or mature dendritic cells at 1:10. Their cognate antigens are unknown. Sequenced material: memory CD8+ T cells from blood cultured with dendritic cells. Documented subset: CD45RO+ memory T cells. The receptor source for this set is a human donor in good health.

V is TRBV9 and J is TRBJ2-7, with 11 bases lining up with TRBD2. The CDR3 is 15 residues long. After removal of 4 bases from V and 5 bases from J, the junction contained 8 bases not matched to a gene. Germline lookup yields CDR1 SGDLS and CDR2 YYNGEE. CDR3 loop: CASSILAGGFDEQYF. Here the CDR3 DNA reads TGTGCCAGCAGCATATTAGCGGGGGGGTTCGACGAGCAGTACTTC.

In this sample, this clone turned up a few times. Other DNA sequences in the same sample also yield this CDR3. This rearrangement joins TRBV7-9 to TRBJ2-2; D unclear. Germline V gene data show CDR1 as SEHNR and CDR2 as FQNEAQ (reference sequence). Trimming removed 2 bases from V and 5 bases from J, with 9 bases in between. The CDR3 loop spans 14 amino acids. CDR3 loop: CASSLTPGTGELFF. CDR3 sequence (DNA): TGTGCCAGCAGCTTAACCCCCGGGACCGGGGAGCTGTTTTTT.

The V call is TRBV27, the J call TRBJ1-1, with TRBD1 matching over 8 bases. Germline CDR1 is MNHEY and CDR2 is SMNVEV (reference sequence). After removal of 5 bases from V and 5 bases from J, the junction contained 7 bases not matched to a gene. The CDR3 sequence is 14 residues long. CDR3 amino acids: CASSLRTGWTEAFF. CDR3 nucleotides: TGTGCCAGCAGTCTTCGGACAGGGTGGACTGAAGCTTTCTTT.

This chain connects TRBV19 to TRBJ2-4; 9 bases are a match to TRBD1. Per germline, CDR1 LNHDA and CDR2 SQIVND (reference sequence). The CDR3 totals 16 residues. V was clipped by 1 base and J by 8 bases; unmatched bases: 9. CDR3 coding DNA: TGTGCCAGTAGTATAGGGTGGAGGACAGGGGAGTACATTCAGTACTTC. Residues: CASSIGWRTGEYIQYF.

The V and J genes are TRBV6-4 and TRBJ2-6; no firm D call. The germline V and J ends were trimmed by 0 bases and 0 bases, with 9 bases remaining between them. The CDR3 length is 17 residues. From germline, CDR1 is MRHNA and CDR2 SNTAGT. CDR3 region: CASSDSPQSSGANVLTF. For the CDR3, the DNA is TGTGCCAGCAGTGACTCTCCACAGAGCTCTGGGGCCAACGTCCTGACTTTC.

CDR3 amino acids: CASSPGSGDNQPQHF. The CDR3 coding sequence is TGTGCCAGCTCACCAGGGTCCGGGGACAATCAGCCCCAGCATTTT. The chain combines TRBV18 with TRBJ1-5, with D hard to call. V was pared by 2 bases and J by 3 bases, with 11 bases between. CDR3 size: 15 residues. CDR1 is KGHSH and CDR2 is LQKENI in the germline V gene.

CDR3 loop: CASSERGQNYYEQYF. The CDR3 DNA reads TGTGCCAGCAGCGAAAGGGGACAGAATTACTACGAGCAGTACTTC. This chain links TRBV7-2 with TRBJ2-7; 7 bases are a match to TRBD1. CDR3 length: 15 amino acids. In germline, CDR1 is SGHTA, CDR2 FQGNSA. The V gene end was trimmed by 5 bases and the J gene end by 3 bases; junction bases not matched to a gene: 10.

The chain carries TRBV5-1 and TRBJ2-3, with TRBD2 as a possible D gene (6 bases). Trimming removed 0 bases at V and 5 bases at J, with 10 bases between. CDR1 SGHRS and CDR2 YFSETQ come from the germline V gene. CDR3 size: 14 residues. The CDR3 region has the DNA TGCGCCAGCAGCTTGGACGGGGGTAAAGATACGCAGTATTTT. Translating it yields CASSLDGGKDTQYF.

V is TRBV4-2 and J is TRBJ1-6; TRBD1 agrees at 8 bases. CDR3 length equals 14 residues. CDR1 and CDR2 from the germline V gene are LGHNA and YNFKEQ. After removal of 5 bases from V and 8 bases from J, the junction contained 5 bases not matched to a gene. The CDR3 DNA reads TGTGCCAGCAGCTTGAAGGGACAGGATTCACCCCTCCACTTT. Its translation is CASSLKGQDSPLHF.

The V call is TRBV7-9, the J call TRBJ2-3, with D possibly being TRBD1 (6 bases). This CDR3 has 14 amino acids. The germline V and J ends were trimmed by 4 bases and 5 bases, with 13 bases remaining between them. CDR1 and CDR2 (germline): SEHNR, FQNEAQ (reference sequence). The DNA for the CDR3 is TGTGCCAGCAGCTCCCTAGGGGGAAGAGATACGCAGTATTTT. This translates into CASSSLGGRDTQYF.

CDR3 residues: CASSGEAPPYEQYF. The DNA for the CDR3 is TGTGCCAGCAGCGGGGAGGCGCCTCCCTACGAGCAGTACTTC. This chain connects TRBV7-6 to TRBJ2-7; a weak D match, TRBD2 (6 bases). The CDR3 extends over 14 amino acids. Germline CDR1 SGHVS, CDR2 FNYEAQ. The V end was cut by 5 bases, the J end by 2 bases, with 13 bases between.

The chain carries TRBV9 and TRBJ2-3; 9 nucleotides agree with TRBD1. The CDR3 has 16 amino acids. Trimming removed 4 bases from V and 5 bases from J; junction bases left unmatched: 11. CDR1 SGDLS and CDR2 YYNGEE come from the germline V gene. The CDR3 is CASSFAGTGTGDTQYF. The CDR3, as DNA: TGTGCCAGCAGCTTCGCCGGGACAGGGACGGGAGATACGCAGTATTTT.

The rearrangement links TRBV27 to TRBJ2-7; maybe TRBD1 (7 bases). Germline V gene data show CDR1 as MNHEY and CDR2 as SMNVEV (reference sequence). This CDR3 contains 14 residues. Trimming cost V 8 bases and J 4 bases, with 18 bases left between them. CDR3 sequence: CASRPGGPGYEQYF. CDR3 in DNA: TGTGCCAGCCGCCCAGGGGGGCCGGGTTACGAGCAGTACTTC.

The chain employs TRBV29-1 and TRBJ2-1; TRBD2 matches 8 bases. Germline assignment: CDR1 SQVTM and CDR2 ANQGSEA. V was clipped by 4 bases and J by 6 bases; unmatched bases: 14. The CDR3 length is 16 residues. CDR3 bases: TGCAGCGTTGTTTATTGGGGTGCGGGGGGACTCAATGAGCAGTTCTTC. It translates to CSVVYWGAGGLNEQFF.

A note on this clone: The same CDR3 arises from other DNA sequences in this sample as well. V and J are TRBV9 and TRBJ2-7, with TRBD1 identical over 10 bases. The CDR3 totals 15 residues. Trimming removed 2 bases from V and 0 bases from J; junction bases left unmatched: 2. Germline CDR1 reads SGDLS; CDR2 reads YYNGEE. The CDR3 region has the DNA TGTGCCAGCAGCGTCGGACAGGGGGACTCCTACGAGCAGTACTTC. It translates to CASSVGQGDSYEQYF.

The chain has TRBV19 and TRBJ1-5; a possible D gene is TRBD1 (6 bases). CDR3 length: 16 residues. V lost 3 bases and J lost 0, with 12 bases in between. Germline V gene data show CDR1 as LNHDA and CDR2 as SQIVND (reference sequence). CDR3 coding DNA: TGTGCCAGTAGTATCTGGGACACTTATAGCAATCAGCCCCAGCATTTT. This gives the protein CASSIWDTYSNQPQHF.

This clone has just a few counts. At the DNA level, this CDR3 is encoded by other sequences in the same sample as well. This chain joins TRBV5-8 and TRBJ1-2; 9 bases fit TRBD1. The CDR3 covers 14 residues. Trimming took 2 bases from V and 3 from J; bases not matched to a gene: 2. Germline CDR1 SGHTS, CDR2 YDEGEE. CDR3: CASSLQGADYGYTF. The CDR3 DNA sequence: TGTGCCAGCAGCTTACAGGGGGCTGACTATGGCTACACCTTC.

This chain joins TRBV4-2 and TRBJ2-3; 10 positions match TRBD2. Losses at the gene ends were 0 bases for V and 5 bases for J; bases not matched to a gene: 2. The CDR3 has 15 residues. CDR1 is LGHNA and CDR2 is YNFKEQ in the germline V gene. The DNA for the CDR3 is TGTGCCAGCAGCCAAGATGAGCGGGGGGGAGATACGCAGTATTTT. The encoded protein is CASSQDERGGDTQYF.

The V gene is TRBV7-8, the J gene TRBJ1-1; D call uncertain. The V end lost 5 bases, the J end lost 5 bases, and 15 bases lay between the germline ends. There are 14 residues in the CDR3. Germline CDR1 and CDR2: SGHVS and FQNEAQ. The CDR3 bases are TGTGCCAGCAGCCGAGGAGGCCTTGGGACTGAAGCTTTCTTT. Its protein is CASSRGGLGTEAFF.

CDR3 sequence: CASSWPRTGGYTEAFF. As DNA, the CDR3 is TGTGCCAGTAGCTGGCCAAGGACAGGGGGCTATACTGAAGCTTTCTTT. The rearrangement joins TRBV19 to TRBJ1-1; TRBD1 agrees at 11 bases. J gave up 5 bases and V 6 bases, and 11 bases lay outside the gene matches. The CDR3 sequence is 16 residues long. Looked up from germline, CDR1 is LNHDA and CDR2 is SQIVND (reference sequence).

The chain has TRBV7-9 and TRBJ2-7; D is possibly TRBD2 (6 bases). The germline V gene has CDR1 SEHNR and CDR2 FQNEAQ (reference sequence). This CDR3 is 13 amino acids long. Trimming cost V 1 base and J 7 bases, with 11 bases left between them. The CDR3 DNA follows: TGTGCCAGCAGCTTAGAGTCGGCGGGGGAGCAGTACTTC. Translating gives CASSLESAGEQYF.

The chain has TRBV7-2 and TRBJ2-1; 9 positions match TRBD2. With V trimmed by 4 bases and J by 2 bases, 9 bases remained unmatched. CDR3 length: 17 residues. Looked up from germline, CDR1 is SGHTA and CDR2 is FQGNSA. CDR3 bases: TGTGCCAGCAGCTCCCTGAAAGCGGGGGGAACCTACAATGAGCAGTTCTTC. It specifies CASSSLKAGGTYNEQFF.

The chain combines TRBV7-9 with TRBJ2-3; D is possibly TRBD2 (6 bases). V dropped 5 bases and J dropped 5 bases, with 17 bases sitting between them. The CDR3 sequence is 15 residues long. Per the germline V gene, CDR1 is SEHNR and CDR2 is FQNEAQ (reference sequence). This chain's CDR3 is CASSQDARGGDTQYF. The CDR3 DNA sequence: TGTGCCAGCAGCCAAGATGCGCGGGGAGGAGATACGCAGTATTTT.

This clone has just a few counts. The chain uses TRBV2 and TRBJ1-1, with 8 bases lining up with TRBD1. The CDR3 spans 15 residues. V lost 6 bases, J lost 0 bases, and 6 bases stayed unmatched. Germline values: CDR1 SNHLY, CDR2 FYNNEI. The CDR3 here is CASREQGGMNTEAFF. The DNA of the CDR3 is TGTGCCAGCAGGGAACAGGGGGGAATGAACACTGAAGCTTTCTTT.

This clone was picked up a small number of times. The V and J genes are TRBV11-1 and TRBJ2-5; 9 nucleotides agree with TRBD2. V shed 3 bases, J shed 3 bases, and the junction held 5 bases outside the gene matches. This CDR3 is built from 15 residues. Germline V gene lookup returns CDR1 SGHAT and CDR2 FQDESV (reference sequence). CDR3 protein: CASSFPLAGKETQYF. In DNA form, the CDR3 reads TGTGCCAGCAGCTTCCCACTAGCGGGTAAAGAGACCCAGTACTTC.

CDR3 bases: TGTGCCAGCAGCGACGACAGGGATGTAACACCCCTCCACTTT. Its protein is CASSDDRDVTPLHF. This chain links TRBV7-2 with TRBJ1-6, with TRBD1 identical over 7 bases. The CDR3 sequence is 14 residues long. CDR1 is SGHTA, CDR2 FQGNSA, per germline. Trimming at V came to 5 bases and at J to 11 bases, leaving 9 bases not matched to a gene.

The rearrangement joins TRBV7-9 to TRBJ2-7; 9 nucleotides line up with TRBD1. CDR3 length: 15 residues. The J segment lost 4 bases and the V segment lost 3 bases, leaving 7 bases of the junction unmatched. CDR1 and CDR2 from the germline V gene are SEHNR and FQNEAQ (reference sequence). Written as DNA, the CDR3 is TGTGCCAGCAGCTTGGAGAGGACAGGGGATTACGAGCAGTACTTC. Protein: CASSLERTGDYEQYF.